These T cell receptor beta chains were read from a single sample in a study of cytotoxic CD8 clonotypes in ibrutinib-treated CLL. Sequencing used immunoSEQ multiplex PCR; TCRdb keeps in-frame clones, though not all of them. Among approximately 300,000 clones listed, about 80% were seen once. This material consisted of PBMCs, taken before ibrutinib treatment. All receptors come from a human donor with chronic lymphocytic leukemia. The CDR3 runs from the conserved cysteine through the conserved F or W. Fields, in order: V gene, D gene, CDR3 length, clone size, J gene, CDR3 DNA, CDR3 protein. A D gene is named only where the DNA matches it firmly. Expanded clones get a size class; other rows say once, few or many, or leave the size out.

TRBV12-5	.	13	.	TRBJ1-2	TGTGCTAGTGGTCCTACAGGGAACTATGGCTACACCTTC	CASGPTGNYGYTF
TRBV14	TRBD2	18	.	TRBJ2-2	TGTGCCAGCAGCCAAGATGGGGCTAGCGGGACAAACACCGGGGAGCTGTTTTTT	CASSQDGASGTNTGELFF
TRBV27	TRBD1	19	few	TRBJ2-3	TGTGCCAGCAGCGAGCGGACAGGGACAGGGGAAACTAGCACAGATACGCAGTATTTT	CASSERTGTGETSTDTQYF
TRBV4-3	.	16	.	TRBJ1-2	TGCGCCAGCAGCCAAGCTTCACAGGCTGCTGACTATGGCTACACCTTC	CASSQASQAADYGYTF
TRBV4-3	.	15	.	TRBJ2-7	TGCGCCAGCAGCCAAGATCTAGGCAGAAACTACGAGCAGTACTTC	CASSQDLGRNYEQYF
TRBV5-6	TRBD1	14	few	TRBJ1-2	TGTGCCAGCAGCTTCTCAGGGGGCTTGTATGGCTACACCTTC	CASSFSGGLYGYTF
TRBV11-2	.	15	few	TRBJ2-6	TGTGCCAGCAGCCAGGCCGGGGTTGGGGCCAACGTCCTGACTTTC	CASSQAGVGANVLTF
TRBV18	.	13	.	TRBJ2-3	TGTGCCAGCTCATCCCTCGGCACAGATACGCAGTATTTT	CASSSLGTDTQYF
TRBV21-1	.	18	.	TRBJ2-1	TGTGCCAGCAGCAAAGGGGCTAGCGGGACGAGCTCCTACAATGAGCAGTTCTTC	CASSKGASGTSSYNEQFF
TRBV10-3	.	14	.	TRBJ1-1	TGTGCCATCAGTGCGGCAGGGCGCGTCACTGAAGCTTTCTTT	CAISAAGRVTEAFF
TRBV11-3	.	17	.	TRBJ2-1	TGTGCCAGCAGCTTAAGTCCGGGAGTTTCGACCTACAATGAGCAGTTCTTC	CASSLSPGVSTYNEQFF
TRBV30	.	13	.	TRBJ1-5	TGTGCCTGGGAGACAGGTCGTAATCAGCCCCAGCATTTT	CAWETGRNQPQHF
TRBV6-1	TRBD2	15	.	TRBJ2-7	TGTGCCAGCAGCCCGAGCAGGGCGGGAGGAGGCGAGCAGTACTTC	CASSPSRAGGGEQYF
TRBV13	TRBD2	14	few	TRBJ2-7	TGTGCCAGCAGCTTCAGCGGGAGGGTCTATGAGCAGTACTTC	CASSFSGRVYEQYF
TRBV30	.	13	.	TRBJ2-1	TGTGCCTGGACGCGGGCCTCCTACAATGAGCAGTTCTTC	CAWTRASYNEQFF
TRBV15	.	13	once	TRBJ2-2	TGTGCCACCAGCAGAGGCCTCGGCGGGGAGCTGTTTTTT	CATSRGLGGELFF
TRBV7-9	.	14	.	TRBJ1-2	TGTGCCAGCAGCTCGACAAACCGCGACTATGGCTACACCTTC	CASSSTNRDYGYTF
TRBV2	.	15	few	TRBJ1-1	TGTGCCAGCAGTGAGCGGGGTTTGGTGAACACTGAAGCTTTCTTT	CASSERGLVNTEAFF
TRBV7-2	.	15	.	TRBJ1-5	TGTGCCAGCAGCTTCGACAGACTTAGCAATCAGCCCCAGCATTTT	CASSFDRLSNQPQHF
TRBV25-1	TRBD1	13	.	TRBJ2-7	TGTGCCAGCAGTGATAGGACAGGGGTTGAGCAGTACTTC	CASSDRTGVEQYF
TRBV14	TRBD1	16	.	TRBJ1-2	TGTGCCAGCAGCCAAGAGAACGCAGGGGGCTATCATGGCTACACCTTC	CASSQENAGGYHGYTF
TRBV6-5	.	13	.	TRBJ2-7	TGTGCCAGCAGTAGTCGACAGGGAGGGGAGCAGTACTTC	CASSSRQGGEQYF
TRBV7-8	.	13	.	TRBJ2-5	TGTGCCAGCAGCTGGACGGGTAAAGAGACCCAGTACTTC	CASSWTGKETQYF
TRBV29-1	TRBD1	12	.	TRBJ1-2	TGCAGCGTTGGGGGACAGGGCTATGGCTACACCTTC	CSVGGQGYGYTF
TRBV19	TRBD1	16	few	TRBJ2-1	TGTGCCAGTAGTAATCCGGGACAGGGGTTTTTCAATGAGCAGTTCTTC	CASSNPGQGFFNEQFF
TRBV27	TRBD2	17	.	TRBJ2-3	TGTGCCAGCAGCCGTGGACTAGCGGGAGGGGTAGCAGATACGCAGTATTTT	CASSRGLAGGVADTQYF
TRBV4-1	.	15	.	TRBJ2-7	TGCGCCAGCAGCCATTCCGGGACACTGGGTGGCGAGCAGTACTTC	CASSHSGTLGGEQYF
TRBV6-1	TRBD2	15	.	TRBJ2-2	TGTGCCAGCAGTGGGACTAGCGGGATTCTCGGGGAGCTGTTTTTT	CASSGTSGILGELFF
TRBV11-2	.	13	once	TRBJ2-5	TGTGCCAGCAGCCTGTTTCGTGTGGAGACCCAGTACTTC	CASSLFRVETQYF
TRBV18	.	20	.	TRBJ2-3	TGTGCCAGCTCACCACCGATTTTTCGGCGGGTGGCAGTTAGAACAGATACGCAGTATTTT	CASSPPIFRRVAVRTDTQYF
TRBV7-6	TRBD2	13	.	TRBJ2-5	TGTGCCAGCCGGCGGGAGGGCCGGGAGACCCAGTACTTC	CASRREGRETQYF
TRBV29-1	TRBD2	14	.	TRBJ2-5	TGCAGCGTTTCGCTAGCGGGAAAACAAGAGACCCAGTACTTC	CSVSLAGKQETQYF
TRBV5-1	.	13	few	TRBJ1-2	TGCGCCAGCAGCTTGGCCGGGACATCTGGCTACACCTTC	CASSLAGTSGYTF
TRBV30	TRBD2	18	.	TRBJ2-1	TGTGCCTGGAGTGGCACAGCGGGAGGGCCCCCTACCTACAATGAGCAGTTCTTC	CAWSGTAGGPPTYNEQFF
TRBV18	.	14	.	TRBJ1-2	TGTGCCAGCTCACCAACTACAGAAAACTATGGCTACACCTTC	CASSPTTENYGYTF
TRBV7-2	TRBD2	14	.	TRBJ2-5	TGTGCCAGCAGCAATAGCGGGAGTAAAGAGACCCAGTACTTC	CASSNSGSKETQYF
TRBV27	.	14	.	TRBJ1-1	TGTGCCAGCAGTTTAATCCAGGCGAACACTGAAGCTTTCTTT	CASSLIQANTEAFF
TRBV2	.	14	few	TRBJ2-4	TGTGCCAGCAGTGAAGGGAGGCCCTTCTTAGGTCAGTACTTC	CASSEGRPFLGQYF
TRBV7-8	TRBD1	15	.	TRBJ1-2	TGTGCCAGCAGCGAAGGGGACAGGGTTCTCTATGGCTACACCTTC	CASSEGDRVLYGYTF
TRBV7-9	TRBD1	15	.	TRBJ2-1	TGTGCCAGCAGCGCCCGGGACAGGTCATACAATGAGCAGTTCTTC	CASSARDRSYNEQFF
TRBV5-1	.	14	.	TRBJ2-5	TGCGCCAGCAGCCCTGGACCCGCGGGGGAGACCCAGTACTTC	CASSPGPAGETQYF
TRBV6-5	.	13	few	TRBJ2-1	TGTGCCAGCAGCCCCCCGGGGTACAATGAGCAGTTCTTC	CASSPPGYNEQFF
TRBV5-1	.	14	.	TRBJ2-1	TGCGCCAGCAGCCCCAGTAGTCGGGGCAATGAGCAGTTCTTC	CASSPSSRGNEQFF
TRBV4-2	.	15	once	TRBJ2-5	TGTGCCAGCAGCCGACAAAATACCGCGGGGGAGACCCAGTACTTC	CASSRQNTAGETQYF
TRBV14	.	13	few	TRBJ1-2	TGTGCCAGCAGCCAAGAGGGGCGCTATGGCTACACCTTC	CASSQEGRYGYTF
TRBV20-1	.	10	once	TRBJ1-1	TGCAGTGCGAGGGTTACTGAAGCTTTCTTT	CSARVTEAFF
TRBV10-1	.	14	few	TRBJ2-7	TGCGCCAGCAGTCAAGCCGCACCCTCCTACGAGCAGTACTTC	CASSQAAPSYEQYF
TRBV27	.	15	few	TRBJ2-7	TGTGCCAGGGAGGACTTGATTTCTAGCTCCTACGAGCAGTACTTC	CAREDLISSSYEQYF
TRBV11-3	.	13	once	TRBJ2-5	TGTGCCAGCAGCTTACGGTACCAAGAGACCCAGTACTTC	CASSLRYQETQYF
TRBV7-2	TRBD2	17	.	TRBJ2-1	TGTGCCAGCAGCTTAGGAGCGGGAGGATTCTCCTACAATGAGCAGTTCTTC	CASSLGAGGFSYNEQFF
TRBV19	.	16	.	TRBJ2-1	TGTGCCAGTAGTAACCTCCGGGACTTTAACTACAATGAGCAGTTCTTC	CASSNLRDFNYNEQFF
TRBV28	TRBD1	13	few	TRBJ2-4	TGTGCCAGCAGATCGGGACAGGGAGACATTCAGTACTTC	CASRSGQGDIQYF
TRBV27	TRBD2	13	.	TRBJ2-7	TGTGCCAGCAGGGGACTAGCGACGTACGAGCAGTACTTC	CASRGLATYEQYF
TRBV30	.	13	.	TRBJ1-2	TGTGCCTGGAGTTTGGGGCCAGACTATGGCTACACCTTC	CAWSLGPDYGYTF
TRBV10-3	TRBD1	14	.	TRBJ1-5	TGTGCCATCAGTGGGACAGGGCAAAATCAGCCCCAGCATTTT	CAISGTGQNQPQHF
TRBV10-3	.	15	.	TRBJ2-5	TGTGCCATCAGTGAGTCGCAGGAAGGACAAGAGACCCAGTACTTC	CAISESQEGQETQYF
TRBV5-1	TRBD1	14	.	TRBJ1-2	TGCGCCAGCAGCTTACTACAGGGGAACTATGGCTACACCTTC	CASSLLQGNYGYTF
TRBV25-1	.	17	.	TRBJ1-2	TGTGCCAGCAGTGGAACCGGAACAGGACCCCGTCGCTATGGCTACACCTTC	CASSGTGTGPRRYGYTF
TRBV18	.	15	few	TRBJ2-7	TGTGCCAGCTCACACAGGGAACAGGGGAGGCACGAGCAGTACTTC	CASSHREQGRHEQYF